The 18 T cell receptor beta chains listed next were all sequenced from one sample in a study of technical replicates of blood from a handful of donors. Measured with immunoSEQ multiplex PCR; TCRdb has only the in-frame clones, and not every one. The data show about 80,000 clones, roughly 94% seen once. The material sequenced was T cells isolated from PBMCs. The receptors shown here come from a human donor in good health.

V and J are TRBV19 and TRBJ1-4, with 10 nucleotides matching TRBD1. In germline, CDR1 is LNHDA, CDR2 SQIVND (reference sequence). The V segment lost 5 bases and the J segment 8 bases; nucleotides outside the gene matches: 5. The CDR3 has 14 residues. The CDR3 is CASSEGQGGEKLFF. The DNA of the CDR3 is TGTGCCAGTAGTGAAGGACAGGGGGGAGAAAAACTGTTTTTT.

The chain joins TRBV7-9 to TRBJ2-7, with TRBD2 matching 9 bases. The CDR3 has 16 amino acids. The V gene end was trimmed by 5 bases and the J gene end by 0 bases; junction bases not matched to a gene: 8. Germline values: CDR1 SEHNR, CDR2 FQNEAQ (reference sequence). For the CDR3, the DNA is TGTGCCAGCAGCCGAGGGACTAGCACGACCTCCTACGAGCAGTACTTC. This sequence encodes CASSRGTSTTSYEQYF.

The chain combines TRBV5-4 with TRBJ1-4, with a tentative D call TRBD1 (6 bases). The germline V gene has CDR1 SGHNT and CDR2 YYREEE (reference sequence). V shed 4 bases and J shed 0 bases, with 10 bases lying between them. The CDR3 length is 15 residues. The CDR3 loop reads CASSGAGATNEKLFF. CDR3 in DNA: TGTGCCAGCAGCGGAGCAGGGGCAACTAATGAAAAACTGTTTTTT. The complete variable domain, with remaining parts taken from reference TRBV5-4 and TRBJ1-4, reads ETGVTQSPTHLIKTRGQQVTLRCSSQSGHNTVSWYQQALGQGPQFIFQYYREEENGRGNFPPRFSGLQFPNYSSELNVNALELDDSALYLCASSGAGATNEKLFFGSGTQLSVL.

This clone was observed a handful of times. The chain employs TRBV7-9 and TRBJ1-1; no clear D gene. Germline-derived CDR1 and CDR2 are SEHNR and FQNEAQ (reference sequence). V was clipped by 1 base and J by 4 bases, with 10 bases between them. The CDR3 runs to 14 residues. The CDR3 coding sequence is TGTGCCAGCAGCTTAGAAACTATCAGCACTGAAGCTTTCTTT. It is translated as CASSLETISTEAFF. Full variable domain (rest looked up from reference TRBV7-9 and TRBJ1-1): DTGVSQNPRHKITKRGQNVTFRCDPISEHNRLYWYRQTLGQGPEFLTYFQNEAQLEKSRLLSDRFSAERPKGSFSTLEIQRTEQGDSAMYLCASSLETISTEAFFGQGTRLTVV.

CDR3 region: CASSLMGTSLADTQYF. CDR3 bases: TGTGCCAGCAGCTTAATGGGCACATCTCTGGCAGATACGCAGTATTTT. The chain has TRBV5-6 and TRBJ2-3; D call uncertain. This CDR3 has 16 amino acids. Trimming took off 2 bases at V and 4 bases at J, with 17 bases between the two ends. Looked up from germline, CDR1 is SGHDT and CDR2 is YYEEEE.

This chain links TRBV6-1 with TRBJ2-7, with 11 bases that match TRBD2. CDR3 length: 14 residues. V lost 7 bases to trimming and J lost 3 bases; unmatched junction nucleotides: 5. Germline V gene sequence: CDR1 MNHNS, CDR2 SASEGT. This CDR3 is CASNPGLADYEQYF. CDR3 bases: TGTGCCAGCAATCCGGGACTAGCGGACTACGAGCAGTACTTC.

This sequence joins TRBV27 and TRBJ2-2; the D is unclear. There are 11 residues in the CDR3. The germline V and J ends were trimmed by 5 bases and 7 bases, with 5 bases remaining between them. Germline assignment: CDR1 MNHEY and CDR2 SMNVEV (reference sequence). The CDR3 region has the DNA TGTGCCAGCAGTCTTTACGGGGAGCTGTTTTTT. Its protein is CASSLYGELFF.

This clone came up once. V gene TRBV7-6 combines with J gene TRBJ1-1; D remains ambiguous. Germline V lookup: CDR1 SGHVS, CDR2 FNYEAQ. With 1 base removed from V and 1 base from J, the gap between germline ends came to 7 bases. The CDR3 runs 14 residues. CDR3 sequence (DNA): TGTGCCAGCAGCTTAGGTCTAGGGAACACTGAAGCTTTCTTT. Translated: CASSLGLGNTEAFF. The entire variable domain, with the rest obtained from reference TRBV7-6 and TRBJ1-1, is as follows: GAGVSQSPRYKVTKRGQDVALRCDPISGHVSLYWYRQALGQGPEFLTYFNYEAQQDKSGLPNDRFSAERPEGSISTLTIQRTEQRDSAMYRCASSLGLGNTEAFFGQGTRLTVV.

The chain uses TRBV7-8 and TRBJ2-1; no firm D call. Trimming left V 3 bases short and J 5 bases short, with 11 bases between. CDR3 length: 14 amino acids. The germline V gene has CDR1 SGHVS and CDR2 FQNEAQ. The CDR3 reads CASSFRLTDNEQFF. CDR3 sequence (DNA): TGTGCCAGCAGCTTCAGATTGACTGACAATGAGCAGTTCTTC.

The chain has TRBV7-9 and TRBJ1-1; D not resolved. The germline V gene has CDR1 SEHNR and CDR2 FQNEAQ (reference sequence). This CDR3 region has 16 residues. Trimming took off 5 bases at V and 0 bases at J, with 16 bases between the two ends. The CDR3 DNA follows: TGTGCCAGCAGCCCGCTATTCGAGTTCGTGAACACTGAAGCTTTCTTT. This encodes CASSPLFEFVNTEAFF.

V usage is TRBV28 and J usage is TRBJ2-7, with TRBD2 matching 8 bases. The trim removed 6 bases at V and 6 bases at J, leaving 13 bases unmatched. The CDR3 loop spans 15 amino acids. Germline CDR1 MDHEN, CDR2 SYDVKM. DNA of the CDR3: TGTGCCAGCAGCCTACTAGCGGAGGTACTGGCCGAGCAGTACTTC. This sequence encodes CASSLLAEVLAEQYF.

The chain couples TRBV7-9 to TRBJ1-1; D is unclear. There are 14 residues in the CDR3. Germline V lookup: CDR1 SEHNR, CDR2 FQNEAQ (reference sequence). The V end was cut by 1 base, the J end by 8 bases, with 14 bases between. The CDR3, as DNA: TGTGCCAGCAGCTTAGGTCTAGGCGCCCGGGAAGCTTTCTTT. Amino acid sequence: CASSLGLGAREAFF. The full variable domain, its missing parts supplied by reference TRBV7-9 and TRBJ1-1, is DTGVSQNPRHKITKRGQNVTFRCDPISEHNRLYWYRQTLGQGPEFLTYFQNEAQLEKSRLLSDRFSAERPKGSFSTLEIQRTEQGDSAMYLCASSLGLGAREAFFGQGTRLTVV.

This chain links TRBV5-1 with TRBJ2-7; 10 bases are shared with TRBD2. Germline CDR1 and CDR2: SGHRS and YFSETQ. The V segment lost 5 bases and the J segment 0 bases; nucleotides outside the gene matches: 2. This CDR3 has 14 residues. As DNA, the CDR3 is TGCGCCAGCAGTACTAGCGGGACCTCCTACGAGCAGTACTTC. Protein sequence: CASSTSGTSYEQYF.

The chain joins TRBV14 to TRBJ1-3; maybe TRBD1 (6 bases). In germline, CDR1 is SGHDN, CDR2 FVKESK. Deletions cut 3 bases from V and 3 bases from J, with 12 bases between. The CDR3 contains 15 residues. The CDR3 spells CASSQLDRRGNTIYF. CDR3 coding DNA: TGTGCCAGCAGCCAGCTAGACAGGCGTGGAAACACCATATATTTT.

The V call is TRBV4-3, the J call TRBJ2-3; 7 positions match TRBD2. CDR1 LGHNA and CDR2 YSLEER come from the germline V gene. J lost 1 base, V lost 4 bases, and 8 bases had no gene match. CDR3 length equals 16 residues. The CDR3 is CASSPPGAGGTDTQYF. CDR3 coding DNA: TGCGCCAGCAGCCCCCCTGGTGCGGGGGGCACAGATACGCAGTATTTT.

This clone was found once. The CDR3 nucleotides read TGTGCCAGCAGTTTAGTCGGGGGAGGTGAAAAACTGTTTTTT. Its protein is CASSLVGGGEKLFF. The chain combines TRBV27 with TRBJ1-4; TRBD1 might be the D (5 bases). The V and J ends lost 2 bases and 7 bases respectively, with 11 bases between them. The CDR3 is 14 residues long. Germline V gene lookup returns CDR1 MNHEY and CDR2 SMNVEV (reference sequence).

The V and J genes are TRBV30 and TRBJ1-2; D may be TRBD1 (5 bases). Germline CDR1 and CDR2: GTSNPN and SVGIG (reference sequence). This CDR3 is 12 amino acids long. The V gene lost 5 bases and the J gene lost 5 bases, with 12 bases spanning the gap. CDR3 in amino acids: CAWAGSLYGYTF. CDR3 bases: TGTGCCTGGGCAGGGTCTCTTTATGGCTACACCTTC.

This sequence joins TRBV28 and TRBJ1-2, with D unclear. Germline V CDR1 and CDR2: MDHEN, SYDVKM. The CDR3 spans 10 residues. V was cut by 11 bases and J by 8 bases, with 12 bases left in between. CDR3 nucleotide sequence: TGTGCCGCCAAGGACTGGGGCTACACCTTC. As protein: CAAKDWGYTF.